Listed below are T cell receptor beta chains from one sample, sequenced in a study of human T cells and chemical hapten exposure. TCRdb re-called the RACE reads through MiXCR, storing one row per CDR3 protein. In the table there are about 190,000 distinct CDR3 sequences, approximately 26% of which are singletons. Specimen: whole blood, collected in connection with sensitization to the hapten diphenylcyclopropenone (DPC). These receptors all stem from a middle-aged woman with alopecia areata. Some clones in this sample may be carry-over from other donors' samples. Each CDR3 is given with its conserved first and last residue. A D gene is named only where the DNA matches it firmly. Expanded clones get a size class; other rows say once, few or many, or leave the size out.

clone_size: few
v_call: TRBV5-1
d_call: .
j_call: TRBJ2-3
cdr3_aa: CASSPAGTSSTDTQYF
cdr3_nt: TGCGCCAGCAGCCCCGCCGGGACATCTAGCACAGATACGCAGTATTTT

clone_size: few
v_call: TRBV3-1
d_call: .
j_call: TRBJ1-6
cdr3_aa: CASSQDGGNNSPLHF
cdr3_nt: TGTGCCAGCAGCCAAGATGGAGGAAATAATTCACCCCTCCACTTT

clone_size: .
v_call: TRBV25-1
d_call: TRBD2
j_call: TRBJ2-7
cdr3_aa: CASSPLAGSESYEQYF
cdr3_nt: TGTGCCAGCAGTCCTTTAGCGGGAAGTGAATCCTACGAGCAGTACTTC

clone_size: .
v_call: TRBV6-5
d_call: .
j_call: TRBJ2-7
cdr3_aa: CASTPPEGKQYF
cdr3_nt: TGTGCCAGCACCCCTCCGGAGGGCAAGCAGTACTTC

clone_size: few
v_call: TRBV5-1
d_call: .
j_call: TRBJ2-1
cdr3_aa: CASSLEGALSYNEQFF
cdr3_nt: TGCGCCAGCAGCTTGGAAGGGGCCCTCTCCTACAATGAGCAGTTCTTC

clone_size: few
v_call: TRBV5-1
d_call: .
j_call: TRBJ1-6
cdr3_aa: CASRTGGNSPLHF
cdr3_nt: TGCGCCAGCAGAACAGGCGGTAATTCACCCCTCCACTTT

clone_size: few
v_call: TRBV6-2/TRBV6-3
d_call: TRBD1
j_call: TRBJ1-5
cdr3_aa: CASSPMGQGENQPQHF
cdr3_nt: TGTGCCAGCAGTCCGATGGGACAGGGCGAAAATCAGCCCCAGCATTTT

clone_size: .
v_call: TRBV20-1
d_call: .
j_call: TRBJ1-2
cdr3_aa: CSARAEGGYGYTF
cdr3_nt: TGCAGTGCTAGAGCCGAAGGGGGCTATGGCTACACCTTC

clone_size: few
v_call: TRBV28
d_call: .
j_call: TRBJ2-7
cdr3_aa: CASSLSITPYEQYF
cdr3_nt: TGTGCCAGCAGTTTATCTATTACCCCCTACGAGCAGTACTTC

clone_size: .
v_call: TRBV28
d_call: TRBD2
j_call: TRBJ2-3
cdr3_aa: CASRNGGAGTDTQYF
cdr3_nt: TGTGCCAGCCGAAACGGGGGGGCTGGCACAGATACGCAGTATTTT

clone_size: few
v_call: TRBV28
d_call: .
j_call: TRBJ2-7
cdr3_aa: CASSLGVRGGNEQYF
cdr3_nt: TGTGCCAGCAGTTTAGGGGTGAGGGGGGGGAACGAGCAGTACTTC

clone_size: many
v_call: TRBV6-2/TRBV6-3
d_call: .
j_call: TRBJ1-5
cdr3_aa: CASTRDVLNQPQHF
cdr3_nt: TGTGCCAGCACCCGGGATGTCCTTAATCAGCCCCAGCATTTT

clone_size: .
v_call: TRBV20-1
d_call: .
j_call: TRBJ2-7
cdr3_aa: CSASGTPTYEQYF
cdr3_nt: TGCAGTGCTTCCGGGACTCCAACCTACGAGCAGTACTTC

clone_size: few
v_call: TRBV27
d_call: .
j_call: TRBJ2-6
cdr3_aa: CASSLRRVGGANVLTF
cdr3_nt: TGTGCCAGCAGTTTACGGAGGGTAGGTGGGGCCAACGTCCTGACTTTC

clone_size: .
v_call: TRBV6-5
d_call: .
j_call: TRBJ2-3
cdr3_aa: CASSYRGGTDTQYF
cdr3_nt: TGTGCCAGCAGTTACCGGGGAGGCACAGATACGCAGTATTTT

clone_size: .
v_call: TRBV20-1
d_call: TRBD2
j_call: TRBJ2-1
cdr3_aa: CSARAGTSGRNEQFF
cdr3_nt: TGCAGTGCTAGGGCCGGGACTAGCGGGAGAAATGAGCAGTTCTTC

clone_size: .
v_call: TRBV7-2
d_call: TRBD2
j_call: TRBJ2-3
cdr3_aa: CASSLRLADTDTQYF
cdr3_nt: TGTGCCAGCAGCTTAAGACTAGCGGACACAGATACGCAGTATTTT

clone_size: few
v_call: TRBV4-3
d_call: .
j_call: TRBJ1-3
cdr3_aa: CASSQASGPGNTIYF
cdr3_nt: TGCGCCAGCAGCCAAGCGTCGGGACCTGGAAACACCATATATTTT

clone_size: many
v_call: TRBV29-1
d_call: .
j_call: TRBJ2-1
cdr3_aa: CSVEGGTRRGEQFF
cdr3_nt: TGCAGCGTTGAAGGGGGCACCCGGAGAGGTGAGCAGTTCTTC

clone_size: few
v_call: TRBV20-1
d_call: .
j_call: TRBJ1-5
cdr3_aa: CSAKQGGNNQPQHF
cdr3_nt: TGCAGTGCTAAACAGGGAGGAAACAATCAGCCCCAGCATTTT

clone_size: .
v_call: TRBV5-4
d_call: TRBD1
j_call: TRBJ1-1
cdr3_aa: CASSLQGGITEAFF
cdr3_nt: TGTGCCAGCAGCTTGCAGGGGGGCATCACTGAAGCTTTCTTT

clone_size: many
v_call: TRBV5-6
d_call: .
j_call: TRBJ1-3
cdr3_aa: CASSPQPASSGNTIYF
cdr3_nt: TGTGCCAGCAGCCCACAACCAGCGAGCTCTGGAAACACCATATATTTT

clone_size: few
v_call: TRBV20-1
d_call: TRBD1
j_call: TRBJ1-5
cdr3_aa: CSASPGTGDNQPQHF
cdr3_nt: TGCAGTGCTTCTCCCGGGACAGGGGACAATCAGCCCCAGCATTTT

clone_size: .
v_call: TRBV28
d_call: TRBD1
j_call: TRBJ1-3
cdr3_aa: CASSTWTGGSGNTIYF
cdr3_nt: TGTGCCAGCAGTACGTGGACAGGTGGCTCTGGAAACACCATATATTTT

clone_size: .
v_call: TRBV6-1
d_call: .
j_call: TRBJ2-4
cdr3_aa: CASSQAGRAKNIQYF
cdr3_nt: TGTGCCAGCAGCCAAGCCGGCAGAGCCAAAAACATTCAGTACTTC

clone_size: few
v_call: TRBV12-3/TRBV12-4
d_call: .
j_call: TRBJ2-4
cdr3_aa: CASSLSAGRSSVQYF
cdr3_nt: TGTGCCAGCAGTTTATCGGCCGGGAGAAGTTCCGTTCAGTACTTC

clone_size: few
v_call: TRBV29-1
d_call: .
j_call: TRBJ2-4
cdr3_aa: CSVETSQGVSIQYF
cdr3_nt: TGCAGCGTTGAGACCTCTCAGGGAGTAAGCATTCAGTACTTC

clone_size: .
v_call: TRBV6-1
d_call: TRBD1
j_call: TRBJ2-1
cdr3_aa: CASGGLDRQREQFF
cdr3_nt: TGTGCCAGCGGGGGATTGGACAGGCAACGAGAGCAGTTCTTC

clone_size: .
v_call: TRBV6-2/TRBV6-3
d_call: .
j_call: TRBJ2-1
cdr3_aa: CASSYPMGGSYNEQFF
cdr3_nt: TGTGCCAGCAGTTACCCGATGGGCGGCTCCTACAATGAGCAGTTCTTC

clone_size: few
v_call: TRBV3-1
d_call: .
j_call: TRBJ2-2
cdr3_aa: CASSLLSAGELFF
cdr3_nt: TGTGCCAGCAGCCTCCTCTCCGCCGGGGAGCTGTTTTTT

clone_size: few
v_call: TRBV18
d_call: TRBD1
j_call: TRBJ2-1
cdr3_aa: CASSTGTGDLNEQFF
cdr3_nt: TGTGCCAGCTCCACCGGGACAGGGGATCTGAATGAGCAGTTCTTC

clone_size: many
v_call: TRBV20-1
d_call: TRBD1
j_call: TRBJ1-5
cdr3_aa: CSAGTGGSNQPQHF
cdr3_nt: TGCAGTGCCGGGACAGGTGGCAGCAATCAGCCCCAGCATTTT

clone_size: few
v_call: TRBV10-3
d_call: .
j_call: TRBJ1-6
cdr3_aa: CAISRSADGNSPLHF
cdr3_nt: TGTGCCATCAGTCGGAGTGCGGACGGGAATTCACCCCTCCACTTT

clone_size: .
v_call: TRBV10-3
d_call: .
j_call: TRBJ2-7
cdr3_aa: CAISESSSLTYEQYF
cdr3_nt: TGTGCCATCAGTGAGTCGAGCAGCCTTACCTACGAGCAGTACTTC

clone_size: .
v_call: TRBV5-1
d_call: .
j_call: TRBJ2-7
cdr3_aa: CASSLGAGPAEQYF
cdr3_nt: TGCGCCAGCAGCTTGGGGGCCGGGCCAGCAGAGCAGTACTTC

clone_size: many
v_call: TRBV29-1
d_call: TRBD1
j_call: TRBJ2-5
cdr3_aa: CSARQGAGETQYF
cdr3_nt: TGCAGCGCCCGACAGGGGGCTGGAGAGACCCAGTACTTC

clone_size: .
v_call: TRBV5-1
d_call: .
j_call: TRBJ2-7
cdr3_aa: CASSIATDSYEQYF
cdr3_nt: TGCGCCAGCAGCATCGCGACAGACTCCTACGAGCAGTACTTC

clone_size: few
v_call: TRBV4-1
d_call: .
j_call: TRBJ1-1
cdr3_aa: CASSQEGVRRTEAFF
cdr3_nt: TGCGCCAGCAGCCAGGAGGGGGTCAGGAGAACTGAAGCTTTCTTT

clone_size: .
v_call: TRBV6-2/TRBV6-3
d_call: TRBD1
j_call: TRBJ2-7
cdr3_aa: CASSFHRGQDEQYF
cdr3_nt: TGTGCCAGCAGTTTCCACAGGGGGCAAGACGAGCAGTACTTC

clone_size: few
v_call: TRBV5-1
d_call: .
j_call: TRBJ1-1
cdr3_aa: CASSLSADTEAFF
cdr3_nt: TGCGCCAGCAGCTTGTCGGCCGACACTGAAGCTTTCTTT

clone_size: .
v_call: TRBV6-6
d_call: .
j_call: TRBJ2-3
cdr3_aa: CASSWSHFTDTQYF
cdr3_nt: TGTGCCAGCAGTTGGTCCCACTTCACAGATACGCAGTATTTT

clone_size: few
v_call: TRBV28
d_call: .
j_call: TRBJ1-1
cdr3_aa: CASSLPGRTEAFF
cdr3_nt: TGTGCCAGCAGTTTACCAGGGCGGACTGAAGCTTTCTTT

clone_size: .
v_call: TRBV28
d_call: .
j_call: TRBJ1-5
cdr3_aa: CASSFRQRWDREGGQPQHF
cdr3_nt: TGTGCCAGCAGCTTCCGACAAAGATGGGACCGGGAAGGCGGTCAGCCCCAGCATTTT

clone_size: .
v_call: TRBV12-3/TRBV12-4
d_call: .
j_call: TRBJ1-1
cdr3_aa: CASSLGGGGPVMNTEAFF
cdr3_nt: TGTGCCAGCAGTTTAGGTGGGGGGGGACCCGTAATGAACACTGAAGCTTTCTTT

clone_size: few
v_call: TRBV7-2
d_call: TRBD2
j_call: TRBJ2-1
cdr3_aa: CASSFRGPGLAENNEQFF
cdr3_nt: TGTGCCAGCAGCTTTAGGGGCCCGGGACTAGCGGAGAACAATGAGCAGTTCTTC

clone_size: .
v_call: TRBV20-1
d_call: .
j_call: TRBJ2-7
cdr3_aa: CSASRVGRMGEQYF
cdr3_nt: TGCAGTGCTAGCCGGGTAGGGAGGATGGGGGAGCAGTACTTC

clone_size: many
v_call: TRBV20-1
d_call: TRBD2
j_call: TRBJ2-1
cdr3_aa: CSASGTNSYNEQFF
cdr3_nt: TGCAGTGCTTCCGGGACTAACTCCTACAATGAGCAGTTCTTC

clone_size: .
v_call: TRBV20-1
d_call: .
j_call: TRBJ1-2
cdr3_aa: CSARALGSYTF
cdr3_nt: TGCAGTGCTAGAGCCTTGGGGAGCTACACCTTC

clone_size: .
v_call: TRBV28
d_call: .
j_call: TRBJ2-2
cdr3_aa: CASTSLGELFF
cdr3_nt: TGTGCCAGCACCTCCCTCGGGGAGCTGTTTTTT

clone_size: .
v_call: TRBV5-6
d_call: .
j_call: TRBJ2-1
cdr3_aa: CASSLPGRFEQFF
cdr3_nt: TGTGCCAGCAGCTTACCGGGAAGGTTTGAGCAGTTCTTC

clone_size: few
v_call: TRBV28
d_call: TRBD1
j_call: TRBJ2-1
cdr3_aa: CASRLGQGPVQFF
cdr3_nt: TGTGCCAGCAGACTCGGACAGGGTCCGGTGCAGTTCTTC

clone_size: .
v_call: TRBV9
d_call: .
j_call: TRBJ1-2
cdr3_aa: CASSVGPGPDGYTF
cdr3_nt: TGTGCCAGCAGCGTAGGTCCGGGGCCCGATGGCTACACCTTC

clone_size: .
v_call: TRBV7-2
d_call: .
j_call: TRBJ1-2
cdr3_aa: CASSLEGGGGHGHTF
cdr3_nt: TGTGCCAGCAGCTTAGAAGGTGGGGGCGGACATGGACACACCTTC

clone_size: few
v_call: TRBV6-2/TRBV6-3
d_call: .
j_call: TRBJ2-7
cdr3_aa: CASSYRVRYEQYF
cdr3_nt: TGTGCCAGCAGTTACAGAGTCCGGTACGAGCAGTACTTC